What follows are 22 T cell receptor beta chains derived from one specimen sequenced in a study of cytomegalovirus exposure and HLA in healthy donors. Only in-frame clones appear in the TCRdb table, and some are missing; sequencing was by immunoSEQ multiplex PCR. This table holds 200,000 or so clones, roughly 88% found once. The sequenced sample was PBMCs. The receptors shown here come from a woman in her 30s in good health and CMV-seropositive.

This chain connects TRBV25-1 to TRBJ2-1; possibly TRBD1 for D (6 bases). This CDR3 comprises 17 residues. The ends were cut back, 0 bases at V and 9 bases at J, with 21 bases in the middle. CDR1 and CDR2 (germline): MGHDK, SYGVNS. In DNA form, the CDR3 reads TGTGCCAGCAGTGAATACGGTTTCGGGATACCAGGGGCTGAGCAGTTCTTC. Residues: CASSEYGFGIPGAEQFF.

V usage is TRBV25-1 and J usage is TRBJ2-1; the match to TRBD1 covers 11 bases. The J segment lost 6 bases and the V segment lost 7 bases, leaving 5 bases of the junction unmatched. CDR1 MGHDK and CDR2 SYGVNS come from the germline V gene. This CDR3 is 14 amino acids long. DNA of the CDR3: TGTGCCAGCACGGGACAGGGGGTGGTCAATGAGCAGTTCTTC. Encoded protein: CASTGQGVVNEQFF.

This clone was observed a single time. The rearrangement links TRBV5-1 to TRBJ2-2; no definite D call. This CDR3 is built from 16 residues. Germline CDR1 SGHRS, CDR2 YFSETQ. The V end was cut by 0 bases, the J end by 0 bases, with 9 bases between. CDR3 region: CASSLGATTNTGELFF. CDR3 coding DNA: TGCGCCAGCAGCTTGGGTGCCACAACGAACACCGGGGAGCTGTTTTTT.

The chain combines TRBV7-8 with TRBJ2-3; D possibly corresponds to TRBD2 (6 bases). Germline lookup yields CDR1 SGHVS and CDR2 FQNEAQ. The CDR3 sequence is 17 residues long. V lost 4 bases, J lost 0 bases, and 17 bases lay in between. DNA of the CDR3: TGTGCCAGCAGCTGGGGGAATAGCGGTACTAGCACAGATACGCAGTATTTT. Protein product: CASSWGNSGTSTDTQYF.

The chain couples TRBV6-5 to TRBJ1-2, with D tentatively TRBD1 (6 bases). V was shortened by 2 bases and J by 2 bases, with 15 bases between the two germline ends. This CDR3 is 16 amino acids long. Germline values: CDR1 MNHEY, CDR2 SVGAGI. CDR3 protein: CASSYPLSRGNYGYTF. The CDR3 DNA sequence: TGTGCCAGCAGTTACCCCCTAAGCAGGGGAAACTATGGCTACACCTTC.

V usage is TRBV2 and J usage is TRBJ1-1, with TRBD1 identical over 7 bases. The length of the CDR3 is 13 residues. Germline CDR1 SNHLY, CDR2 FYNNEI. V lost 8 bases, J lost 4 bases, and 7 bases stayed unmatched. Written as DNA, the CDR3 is TGTGCCAGCGCGGACAGGAGGGGCACTGAAGCTTTCTTT. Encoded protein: CASADRRGTEAFF.

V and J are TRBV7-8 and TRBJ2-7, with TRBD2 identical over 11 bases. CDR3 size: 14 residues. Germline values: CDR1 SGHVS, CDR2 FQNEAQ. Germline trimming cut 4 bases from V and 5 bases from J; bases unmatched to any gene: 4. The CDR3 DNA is TGTGCCAGCAGCTCACTAGCGGGAGCACACGAGCAGTACTTC. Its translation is CASSSLAGAHEQYF.

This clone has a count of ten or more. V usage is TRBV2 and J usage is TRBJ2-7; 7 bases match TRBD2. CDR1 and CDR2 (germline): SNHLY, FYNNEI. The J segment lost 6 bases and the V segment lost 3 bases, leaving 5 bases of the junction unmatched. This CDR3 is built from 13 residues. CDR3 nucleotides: TGTGCCAGCAGTGATCGAGGGGAGGGCGAGCAGTACTTC. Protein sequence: CASSDRGEGEQYF. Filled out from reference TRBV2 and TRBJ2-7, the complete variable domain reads EPEVTQTPSHQVTQMGQEVILRCVPISNHLYFYWYRQILGQKVEFLVSFYNNEISEKSEIFDDQFSVERPDGSNFTLKIRSTKLEDSAMYFCASSDRGEGEQYFGPGTRLTVT.

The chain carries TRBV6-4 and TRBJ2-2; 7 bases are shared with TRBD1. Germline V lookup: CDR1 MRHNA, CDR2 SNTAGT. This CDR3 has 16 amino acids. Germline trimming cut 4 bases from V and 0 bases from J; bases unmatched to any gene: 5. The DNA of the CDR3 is TGTGCCAGCAGTGTTCCGACAGGGCCGAACACCGGGGAGCTGTTTTTT. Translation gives CASSVPTGPNTGELFF.

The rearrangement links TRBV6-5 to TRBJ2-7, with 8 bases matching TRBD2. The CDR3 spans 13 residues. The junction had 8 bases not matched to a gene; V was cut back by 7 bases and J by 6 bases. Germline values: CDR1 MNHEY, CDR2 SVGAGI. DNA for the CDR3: TGTGCCAGCACCGGGGGGGCTTCCCTCGAGCAGTACTTC. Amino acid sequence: CASTGGASLEQYF.

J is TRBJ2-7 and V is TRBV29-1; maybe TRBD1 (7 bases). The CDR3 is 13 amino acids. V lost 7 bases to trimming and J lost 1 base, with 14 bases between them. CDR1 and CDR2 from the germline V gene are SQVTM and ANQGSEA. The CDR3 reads CSAGGTESYEQYF. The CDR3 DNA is TGCAGCGCTGGAGGGACAGAGTCCTACGAGCAGTACTTC.

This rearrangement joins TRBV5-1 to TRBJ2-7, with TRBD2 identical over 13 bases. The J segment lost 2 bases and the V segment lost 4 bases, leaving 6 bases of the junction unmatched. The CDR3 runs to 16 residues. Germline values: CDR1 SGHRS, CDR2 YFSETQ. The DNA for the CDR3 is TGCGCCAGCAGCACCGGGACTAGCGGGACCACCTACGAGCAGTACTTC. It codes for CASSTGTSGTTYEQYF.

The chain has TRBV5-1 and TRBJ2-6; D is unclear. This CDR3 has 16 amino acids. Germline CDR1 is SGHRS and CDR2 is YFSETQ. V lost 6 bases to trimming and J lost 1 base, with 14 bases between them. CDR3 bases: TGCGCCAGCACCCAAACCCCAGGTTCTGGGGCCAACGTCCTGACTTTC. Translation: CASTQTPGSGANVLTF.

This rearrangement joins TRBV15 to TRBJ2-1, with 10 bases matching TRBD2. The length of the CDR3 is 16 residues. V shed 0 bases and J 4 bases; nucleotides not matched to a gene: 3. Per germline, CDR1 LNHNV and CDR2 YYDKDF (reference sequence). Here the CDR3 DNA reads TGTGCCACCAGCAGAGATCTGGGACTAGCGTACAATGAGCAGTTCTTC. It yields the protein CATSRDLGLAYNEQFF.

The CDR3 DNA reads TGTGCCAGCAGTTTAAGGACAGCCCCCGCGGGCAATGAGCAGTTCTTC. Translated: CASSLRTAPAGNEQFF. This chain uses TRBV7-2 with TRBJ2-1, with D possibly TRBD1 on 6 matching bases. Germline CDR1 is SGHTA and CDR2 is FQGNSA. This CDR3 has 16 residues. The ends were cut back, 6 bases at V and 6 bases at J, with 21 bases in the middle.

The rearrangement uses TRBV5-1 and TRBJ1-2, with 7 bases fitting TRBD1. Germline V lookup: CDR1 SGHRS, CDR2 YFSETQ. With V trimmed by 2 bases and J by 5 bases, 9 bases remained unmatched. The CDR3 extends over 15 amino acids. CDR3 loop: CASSFEGQGEYGYTF. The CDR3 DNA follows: TGCGCCAGCAGCTTTGAGGGGCAGGGGGAATATGGCTACACCTTC.

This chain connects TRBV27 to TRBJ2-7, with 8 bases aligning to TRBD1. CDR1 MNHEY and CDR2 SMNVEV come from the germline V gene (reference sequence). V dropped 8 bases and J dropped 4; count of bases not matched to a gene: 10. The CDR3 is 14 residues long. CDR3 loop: CASAPGQGPYEQYF. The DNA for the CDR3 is TGTGCCAGCGCTCCTGGACAGGGACCTTACGAGCAGTACTTC.

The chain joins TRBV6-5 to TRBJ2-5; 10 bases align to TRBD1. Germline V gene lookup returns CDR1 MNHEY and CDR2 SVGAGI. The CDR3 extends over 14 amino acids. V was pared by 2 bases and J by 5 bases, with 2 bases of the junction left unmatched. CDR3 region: CASSYRTGGETQYF. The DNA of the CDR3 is TGTGCCAGCAGTTACCGGACAGGGGGGGAGACCCAGTACTTC.

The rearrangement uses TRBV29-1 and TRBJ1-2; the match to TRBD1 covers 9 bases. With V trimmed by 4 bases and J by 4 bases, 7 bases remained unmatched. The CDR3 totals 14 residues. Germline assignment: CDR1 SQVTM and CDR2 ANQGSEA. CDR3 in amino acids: CSVGQGVRGYGYTF. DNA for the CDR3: TGCAGCGTTGGACAGGGGGTCCGGGGCTATGGCTACACCTTC.

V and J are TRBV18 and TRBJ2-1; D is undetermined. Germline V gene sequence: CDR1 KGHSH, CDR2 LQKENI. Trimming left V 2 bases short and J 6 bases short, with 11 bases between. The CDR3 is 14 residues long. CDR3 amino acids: CASSPYLSGNEQFF. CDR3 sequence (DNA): TGTGCCAGCTCACCATACCTATCTGGCAATGAGCAGTTCTTC. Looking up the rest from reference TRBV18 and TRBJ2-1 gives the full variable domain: NAGVMQNPRHLVRRRGQEARLRCSPMKGHSHVYWYRQLPEEGLKFMVYLQKENIIDESGMPKERFSAEFPKEGPSILRIQQVVRGDSAAYFCASSPYLSGNEQFFGPGTRLTVL.

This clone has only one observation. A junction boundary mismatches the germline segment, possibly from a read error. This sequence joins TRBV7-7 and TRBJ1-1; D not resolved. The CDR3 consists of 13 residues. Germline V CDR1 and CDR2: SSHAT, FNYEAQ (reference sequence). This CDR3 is CASSYSENTEAFF. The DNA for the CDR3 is TGTGCTAGCAGCTACAGTGAGAACACTGAAGCTTTCTTT.

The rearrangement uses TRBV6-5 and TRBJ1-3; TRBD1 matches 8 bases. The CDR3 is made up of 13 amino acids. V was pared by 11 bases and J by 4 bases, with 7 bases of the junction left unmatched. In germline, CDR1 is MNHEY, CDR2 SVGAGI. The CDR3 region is CAAQGGLGNTIYF. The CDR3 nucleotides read TGTGCCGCACAGGGGGGGTTGGGAAACACCATATATTTT.